In this sample, the clone carrying this TCR beta chain turned up many times. The data derive from a study of breast tumors, draining lymph nodes, adjacent tissues. V shed 2 bases, J shed 4 bases, and the junction held 5 bases outside the gene matches. The CDR3 covers 14 residues. Using its own MiXCR run on the multiplex PCR reads, TCRdb lists one record per CDR3 protein. This table has 70,000 or so distinct CDR3 sequences, around two fifths appearing once. V gene TRBV12-3 or TRBV12-4 combines with J gene TRBJ2-7; 7 bases map to TRBD2. The receptor comes from a female donor with breast cancer. Some clones in this sample may be carry-over from other donors' samples. Input material: breast tumor tissue. The CDR3 DNA follows: TGTGCCAGCAGTTTAAGCGGGGTCGGGTACGAGCAGTACTTC. Its translation is CASSLSGVGYEQYF.